These T cell receptor beta chains were read from a single sample in a study of blood T cells in healthy people across ages. One entry per CDR3 protein, called by TCRdb with MiXCR from the 5' RACE reads. Of about 1.4 million distinct CDR3 sequences in the sample, approximately 59% were seen once. The sequenced material came from blood. The receptors here all came from a man in his late teens or twenties in good health. Each CDR3 is given with its conserved first and last residue. The D gene is left open where the match is weak. Clone size is not always given. Where it is, it says once, few, many or a class for expanded clones.

abundance	v_gene	j_gene	d_gene	len	CDR3aa	CDR3nt
few	TRBV2	TRBJ1-4	.	15	CASRVRPSTNEKLFF	TGTGCCAGTAGGGTGAGACCCTCAACTAATGAAAAACTGTTTTTT
few	TRBV2	TRBJ2-3	.	11	CASKYTDTQYF	TGTGCCAGCAAGTACACAGATACGCAGTATTTT
.	TRBV11-2	TRBJ2-7	.	13	CASSYRPSYEQYF	TGTGCCAGCAGCTACCGTCCCTCCTACGAGCAGTACTTC
.	TRBV2	TRBJ2-5	TRBD1	17	CASSTPVGQGAKETQYF	TGTGCCAGCAGTACCCCTGTTGGACAGGGGGCTAAAGAGACCCAGTACTTC
few	TRBV27	TRBJ1-2	TRBD1	15	CASSPYRGGGYGYTF	TGTGCCAGCAGTCCCTATAGAGGGGGCGGCTATGGCTACACCTTC
.	TRBV20-1	TRBJ2-3	.	13	CSASGPVTDTQYF	TGCAGTGCTAGTGGGCCCGTCACAGATACGCAGTATTTT
.	TRBV7-9	TRBJ2-7	.	15	CASSLARDRPYEQYF	TGTGCCAGCAGCTTAGCGCGTGACCGACCCTACGAGCAGTACTTC
many	TRBV6-1	TRBJ1-5	.	16	CASSENEADAIQPQHF	TGTGCCAGCAGTGAAAACGAGGCCGACGCGATCCAGCCCCAGCATTTT
.	TRBV4-1	TRBJ1-6	.	18	CASSPWVGSQETRSPLHF	TGCGCCAGCAGCCCCTGGGTTGGCAGCCAAGAGACGCGTTCACCCCTCCACTTT
few	TRBV25-1	TRBJ1-2	.	12	CASSVAAAGYTF	TGTGCCAGCAGTGTGGCAGCGGCTGGCTACACCTTC
.	TRBV4-1	TRBJ2-3	.	14	CASSQDMGADTQYF	TGCGCCAGCAGCCAAGATATGGGGGCAGATACGCAGTATTTT
.	TRBV27	TRBJ2-1	.	15	CASSLEGVGYNEQFF	TGTGCCAGCAGTTTAGAGGGGGTAGGCTACAATGAGCAGTTCTTC
.	TRBV2	TRBJ2-5	.	14	CASSQQAPQETQYF	TGTGCCAGCAGTCAACAGGCTCCACAGGAGACCCAGTACTTC
.	TRBV28	TRBJ2-3	.	14	CAGSFGLSTDTQYF	TGTGCCGGATCCTTCGGGCTTAGCACAGATACGCAGTATTTT
few	TRBV6-6	TRBJ2-3	.	14	CASSYFRNPDTQYF	TGTGCCAGCAGTTACTTTAGGAACCCAGATACGCAGTATTTT
.	TRBV20-1	TRBJ1-1	TRBD1	16	CSARDLGGTGIEEAFF	TGCAGTGCTAGAGATTTGGGGGGGACAGGGATTGAGGAAGCTTTCTTT
.	TRBV7-9	TRBJ2-1	TRBD1	16	CASSLAIQGRYNEQFF	TGTGCCAGCAGCTTAGCGATACAGGGGCGCTACAATGAGCAGTTCTTC
once	TRBV6-5	TRBJ2-5	.	15	CASSPLALYQETQYF	TGTGCCAGCAGCCCCTTAGCCTTGTACCAAGAGACCCAGTACTTC
.	TRBV30	TRBJ1-1	.	13	CAWSVLKNTEAFF	TGTGCCTGGAGTGTTTTAAAGAACACTGAAGCTTTCTTT
.	TRBV25-1	TRBJ2-2	TRBD2	15	CASSRLAMDTGELFF	TGTGCCAGCAGCCGACTAGCCATGGACACCGGGGAGCTGTTTTTT
once	TRBV12-3/TRBV12-4	TRBJ2-7	.	13	CASRQRLPYEQYF	TGTGCCAGCAGACAGAGACTCCCCTACGAGCAGTACTTC
.	TRBV7-2	TRBJ2-7	.	15	CASSLELTPNYEQYF	TGTGCCAGCAGCTTAGAGTTAACACCCAACTACGAGCAGTACTTC
many	TRBV12-3/TRBV12-4	TRBJ1-4	TRBD1	15	CASRRTGGFLEKLFF	TGTGCCAGCAGAAGGACAGGGGGCTTCCTCGAAAAACTGTTTTTT
.	TRBV2	TRBJ2-7	.	10	CDSGCYEQYF	TGCGACTCCGGATGCTACGAGCAGTACTTC
.	TRBV6-5	TRBJ2-7	.	15	CASSYSKVVSWEQYF	TGTGCCAGCAGTTACTCCAAGGTGGTGAGTTGGGAGCAGTACTTC
few	TRBV11-1	TRBJ2-6	TRBD1	17	CASSFGQASSGANVLTF	TGTGCCAGCAGCTTTGGACAGGCCTCGTCCGGGGCCAACGTCCTGACTTTC
.	TRBV7-2	TRBJ1-3	.	16	CASSLIREHSGNTIYF	TGTGCCAGCAGCTTAATCCGAGAACACTCTGGAAACACCATATATTTT
once	TRBV7-2	TRBJ2-1	.	13	CASSMDNSNEQFF	TGTGCCAGCAGCATGGACAACAGCAATGAGCAGTTCTTC
.	TRBV5-1	TRBJ2-5	.	15	CASSLYRRGEETQYF	TGCGCCAGCAGCTTGTACCGCAGGGGAGAAGAGACCCAGTACTTC
.	TRBV10-3	TRBJ1-6	.	16	CATRTQGPTIRSPLHF	TGTGCCACGAGAACCCAGGGACCTACAATTAGATCACCCCTCCACTTT
.	TRBV12-3/TRBV12-4	TRBJ2-5	TRBD1	15	CASRLGTAFQETQYF	TGTGCCAGCAGGCTAGGGACAGCGTTCCAAGAGACCCAGTACTTC
.	TRBV11-2	TRBJ1-1	.	14	CASSLLWLDTEAFF	TGTGCCAGCAGCTTATTGTGGCTTGACACTGAAGCTTTCTTT
.	TRBV21-1	TRBJ2-7	.	12	CASCRLPYEQYF	TGTGCCAGCTGCCGTCTTCCCTACGAGCAGTACTTC
.	TRBV5-1	TRBJ1-2	TRBD1	15	CASSLGTGGRDGYTF	TGCGCCAGCAGCCTGGGGACAGGGGGCCGAGATGGCTACACCTTC
.	TRBV7-8	TRBJ2-5	.	15	CASSPVAFGVKTQYF	TGTGCCAGCAGCCCTGTTGCGTTCGGGGTAAAGACCCAGTACTTC
.	TRBV12-3/TRBV12-4	TRBJ1-1	.	14	CASSLAAFGREAFF	TGTGCCAGCAGTTTAGCTGCTTTTGGCCGTGAGGCTTTCTTT
few	TRBV12-3/TRBV12-4	TRBJ2-7	.	15	CASSLRPGKIYEQYF	TGTGCCAGCAGTTTAAGGCCAGGGAAAATTTACGAGCAGTACTTC
.	TRBV24-1	TRBJ2-3	TRBD2	14	CATSEAGVPDTQYF	TGTGCCACCAGTGAGGCGGGAGTCCCAGATACGCAGTATTTT
.	TRBV10-3	TRBJ2-5	.	16	CAISESVPMFLETQYF	TGTGCCATCAGTGAGTCCGTCCCGATGTTTTTGGAGACCCAGTACTTC
few	TRBV4-1	TRBJ1-5	.	15	CASSQVGGVSQPQHF	TGCGCCAGCAGCCAAGTCGGAGGGGTTAGTCAGCCCCAGCATTTT
.	TRBV20-1	TRBJ1-6	.	16	CSARATQSSYNSPLHF	TGCAGTGCTAGAGCCACCCAGAGCTCCTATAATTCACCCCTCCACTTT
.	TRBV20-1	TRBJ1-6	TRBD1	14	CSAIIGQGVSPLHF	TGCAGTGCTATAATTGGACAGGGGGTTTCACCCCTCCACTTT
.	TRBV21-1	TRBJ1-4	.	11	CASSNKGKLFF	TGTGCCAGCAGCAACAAGGGAAAACTGTTTTTT
.	TRBV7-2	TRBJ1-2	.	12	CASSLPRVGYTF	TGTGCCAGCAGCTTACCCAGGGTAGGCTACACCTTC